The 26 T cell receptor beta chains below all came from one sample that was sequenced in a study of radiation and T cells in renal cell carcinoma. Time point denoted: baseline pretreatment blood. This sample's treatment: 15 Gy SBRT to primary tumor, nephrectomy 4 weeks later. Data came from immunoSEQ multiplex PCR; TCRdb stores just in-frame clones and leaves some out. The sample yields 100,000 to 150,000 clones, approximately 78% seen once. Material: blood, obtained from a patient whose treatment included radiotherapy and nephrectomy. These receptors all come from a woman in her sixties or seventies with renal cell carcinoma.

This chain joins TRBV19 and TRBJ2-2, with TRBD2 matching 8 bases. CDR3 length equals 14 residues. The V segment lost 6 bases and the J segment 3 bases; nucleotides outside the gene matches: 3. From germline, CDR1 is LNHDA and CDR2 SQIVND (reference sequence). In DNA form, the CDR3 reads TGTGCCAGTAGCACTAGCGGATACACCGGGGAGCTGTTTTTT. The encoded protein is CASSTSGYTGELFF.

A single count supports this clone. J is TRBJ2-5 and V is TRBV6-1; the D is unclear. This CDR3 is built from 10 residues. V was pared by 8 bases and J by 1 base, with 2 bases between. The germline CDR1 and CDR2 sequences are MNHNS and SASEGT. The CDR3 DNA reads as TGTGCCAGCTTCCAAGAGACCCAGTACTTC. It yields the protein CASFQETQYF.

The CDR3 reads CASSRQGYEQFF. The DNA of the CDR3 is TGTGCCAGCAGTCGACAGGGTTATGAGCAGTTCTTC. This sequence joins TRBV6-6 and TRBJ2-1; 7 nucleotides match TRBD1. V was pared by 5 bases and J by 8 bases, with 3 bases of the junction left unmatched. Germline CDR1 and CDR2: MNHNY and SVGAGI (reference sequence). This CDR3 is 12 amino acids long.

The chain couples TRBV29-1 to TRBJ1-3, with 10 bases fitting TRBD1. Germline lookup yields CDR1 SQVTM and CDR2 ANQGSEA. V gave up 6 bases and J gave up 2 bases; unmatched junction bases: 4. The length of the CDR3 is 14 residues. The CDR3 here is CSVQTGGTGNTIYF. The CDR3 coding sequence is TGCAGCGTGCAGACAGGGGGCACTGGAAACACCATATATTTT.

The CDR3 nucleotides are TGTGCCAGCAGCGTAGCCAGTAGAGGGGACACCATATATTTT. This translates into CASSVASRGDTIYF. The J gene is TRBJ1-3, the V gene TRBV9, with D possibly TRBD1 on 5 matching bases. Germline CDR1 and CDR2: SGDLS and YYNGEE. The length of the CDR3 is 14 residues. V was trimmed by 0 bases and J by 8 bases, leaving 12 bases between them.

The CDR3 sequence: CASSISGNPETQYF. Here the CDR3 DNA reads TGTGCCAGTAGTATTTCTGGCAACCCAGAGACCCAGTACTTC. The gene calls are TRBV19 and TRBJ2-5; D gene ambiguous. V dropped 3 bases and J dropped 4 bases, with 12 bases sitting between them. This CDR3 comprises 14 residues. The germline V gene has CDR1 LNHDA and CDR2 SQIVND (reference sequence).

J is TRBJ1-2 and V is TRBV6-6, with D perhaps TRBD1 (5 bases). CDR1 MNHNY and CDR2 SVGAGI come from the germline V gene (reference sequence). The CDR3 covers 16 residues. V gave up 5 bases and J gave up 5 bases, with 21 bases separating them. CDR3 nucleotide sequence: TGTGCCAGCAGTCCCCGGGGGGAGGCAGCGAGATATGGCTACACCTTC. Translated, it gives CASSPRGEAARYGYTF.

This clone was detected a few times. This rearrangement joins TRBV7-3 to TRBJ2-3; either TRBD1 or TRBD2 may fit D (5 bases each). CDR3 size: 15 residues. CDR1 is SGHTA and CDR2 is FQGTGA in the germline V gene. V was pared by 2 bases and J by 2 bases, with 11 bases between. The CDR3 region is CASSLEGTDTDTQYF. CDR3 sequence (DNA): TGTGCCAGCAGCTTAGAAGGGACGGACACAGATACGCAGTATTTT. Looking up the rest from reference TRBV7-3 and TRBJ2-3 gives the full variable domain: GAGVSQTPSNKVTEKGKYVELRCDPISGHTALYWYRQSLGQGPEFLIYFQGTGAADDSGLPNDRFFAVRPEGSVSTLKIQRTERGDSAVYLCASSLEGTDTDTQYFGPGTRLTVL.

The chain links TRBV7-2 to TRBJ2-1, with TRBD2 matching 11 bases. From germline, CDR1 is SGHTA and CDR2 FQGNSA. V shed 6 bases and J 6 bases; nucleotides not matched to a gene: 7. The CDR3 covers 15 residues. CDR3 coding DNA: TGTGCCAGCAGTCCCACTAGCGGGGGACCCAATGAGCAGTTCTTC. This codes for CASSPTSGGPNEQFF.

The chain combines TRBV7-9 with TRBJ1-1, with D possibly TRBD1 on 5 matching bases. The CDR3 totals 17 residues. Trimming removed 5 bases from V and 5 bases from J, with 24 bases in between. Germline assignment: CDR1 SEHNR and CDR2 FQNEAQ (reference sequence). In nucleotides, the CDR3 is TGTGCCAGCAGCGCAGTCCGTGGTGCGGCAGGGTGGACTGAAGCTTTCTTT. It is translated as CASSAVRGAAGWTEAFF.

For this clone: Other DNA variants within this sample encode the same CDR3. The J gene is TRBJ1-2, the V gene TRBV18; the D gene is possibly TRBD1 (6 bases). Germline V gene lookup returns CDR1 KGHSH and CDR2 LQKENI. The length of the CDR3 is 13 residues. Trimming removed 3 bases from V and 4 bases from J, with 9 bases in between. CDR3 loop: CASSPEGGYGYTF. For the CDR3, the DNA is TGTGCCAGCTCACCGGAGGGGGGCTATGGCTACACCTTC.

The chain employs TRBV5-6 and TRBJ2-1, with 8 bases matching TRBD2. The V segment lost 6 bases and the J segment 7 bases; nucleotides outside the gene matches: 6. CDR3 length equals 13 residues. In germline, CDR1 is SGHDT, CDR2 YYEEEE. This CDR3 is CASTSGGGNEQFF. CDR3 coding DNA: TGTGCCAGCACCTCCGGGGGGGGGAATGAGCAGTTCTTC.

The chain employs TRBV9 and TRBJ1-3; D possibly corresponds to TRBD1 (5 bases). V was cut by 0 bases and J by 1 base, with 11 bases left in between. CDR1 is SGDLS, CDR2 YYNGEE, per germline. This CDR3 has 16 amino acids. The CDR3 region is CASSVAQGSSGNTIYF. The CDR3 DNA sequence: TGTGCCAGCAGCGTAGCTCAGGGAAGTTCTGGAAACACCATATATTTT.

This clone was observed a handful of times. This chain links TRBV9 with TRBJ2-7; D is possibly TRBD1 (7 bases). Germline CDR1 reads SGDLS; CDR2 reads YYNGEE. The V end was cut by 4 bases, the J end by 5 bases, with 16 bases between. The CDR3 length is 14 residues. CDR3 nucleotide sequence: TGTGCCAGCAGCCAGGGGGGTCGACAAAACGAGCAGTACTTC. Protein: CASSQGGRQNEQYF.

The chain employs TRBV29-1 and TRBJ2-7; 11 bases agree with TRBD1. V dropped 3 bases and J dropped 6; count of bases not matched to a gene: 10. This CDR3 comprises 15 residues. Per the germline V gene, CDR1 is SQVTM and CDR2 is ANQGSEA. Here the CDR3 reads CSVEGGGQGAAEQYF. The CDR3 DNA reads as TGCAGCGTTGAGGGAGGAGGACAGGGGGCAGCCGAGCAGTACTTC.

The rearrangement joins TRBV28 to TRBJ2-7; 8 positions match TRBD1. Per germline, CDR1 MDHEN and CDR2 SYDVKM. The CDR3 contains 12 residues. V lost 2 bases, J lost 8 bases, and 2 bases stayed unmatched. The CDR3 here is CASSLVRGQQYF. The CDR3 bases are TGTGCCAGCAGTTTAGTCAGGGGGCAGCAGTACTTC.

This clone came up once. V usage is TRBV9 and J usage is TRBJ1-4; D remains ambiguous. The CDR3 covers 16 residues. Per the germline V gene, CDR1 is SGDLS and CDR2 is YYNGEE. Trimming took 6 bases from V and 2 from J, leaving 17 bases between them. This CDR3 is CASTLGLGYTNEKLFF. In nucleotides, the CDR3 is TGTGCCAGCACCCTCGGGTTAGGTTATACTAATGAAAAACTGTTTTTT.

The chain is built from TRBV27 and TRBJ2-3; no clear D gene. V lost 6 bases, J lost 3 bases, and 7 bases lay in between. Per the germline V gene, CDR1 is MNHEY and CDR2 is SMNVEV (reference sequence). There are 12 residues in the CDR3. Here the CDR3 reads CASSLGTDTQYF. CDR3 nucleotides: TGTGCCAGCAGCCTGGGGACAGATACGCAGTATTTT.

This chain's CDR3 is CASSPTGHLTYEQYF. Written as DNA, the CDR3 is TGTGCCAGCAGCCCCACCGGACACTTGACCTACGAGCAGTACTTC. This chain joins TRBV9 and TRBJ2-7; possible D gene TRBD1, 5 bases. CDR3 length equals 15 residues. CDR1 SGDLS and CDR2 YYNGEE come from the germline V gene. V dropped 4 bases and J dropped 2 bases, with 16 bases sitting between them.

This rearrangement joins TRBV11-2 to TRBJ2-7; the D gene is possibly TRBD2 (7 bases). The germline CDR1 and CDR2 sequences are SGHAT and FQNNGV. With 0 bases removed from V and 4 bases from J, the gap between germline ends came to 13 bases. This CDR3 comprises 15 residues. CDR3 coding DNA: TGTGCCAGCAGCTTAGACGGGGGGCCTCTTTACGAGCAGTACTTC. It yields the protein CASSLDGGPLYEQYF.

The chain employs TRBV6-6 and TRBJ1-3; D call uncertain. The CDR3 sequence is 13 residues long. Trimming took 5 bases from V and 4 from J, leaving 9 bases between them. The V gene's germline CDR1 is MNHNY and CDR2 SVGAGI (reference sequence). The CDR3 reads CASSPGVGNTIYF. DNA of the CDR3: TGTGCCAGCAGTCCCGGGGTCGGAAACACCATATATTTT.

The chain is built from TRBV19 and TRBJ2-1; 8 bases are shared with TRBD2. The V and J ends lost 4 bases and 6 bases, in that order; junction bases with no gene match: 5. The CDR3 covers 14 residues. Per the germline V gene, CDR1 is LNHDA and CDR2 is SQIVND (reference sequence). DNA for the CDR3: TGTGCCAGTAGTACAAGCGGGAGAGGCAATGAGCAGTTCTTC. Encoded protein: CASSTSGRGNEQFF. Looking up the rest from reference TRBV19 and TRBJ2-1 gives the full variable domain: DGGITQSPKYLFRKEGQNVTLSCEQNLNHDAMYWYRQDPGQGLRLIYYSQIVNDFQKGDIAEGYSVSREKKESFPLTVTSAQKNPTAFYLCASSTSGRGNEQFFGPGTRLTVL.

V is TRBV6-6 and J is TRBJ1-1; no clear D gene. V gave up 6 bases and J gave up 0 bases, with 11 bases separating them. Germline V gives CDR1 MNHNY, CDR2 SVGAGI (reference sequence). The CDR3 is 14 residues long. This CDR3 reads CASRPTALNTEAFF. CDR3 DNA: TGTGCCAGCAGACCGACGGCCCTGAACACTGAAGCTTTCTTT.

The J gene is TRBJ1-2, the V gene TRBV28; D gene unclear. Trimming removed 3 bases from V and 4 bases from J, with 6 bases in between. The CDR3 totals 12 residues. Looked up from germline, CDR1 is MDHEN and CDR2 is SYDVKM. CDR3 protein: CASSLESYGYTF. The CDR3 DNA is TGTGCCAGCAGTTTGGAGTCCTATGGCTACACCTTC.

The chain is built from TRBV4-3 and TRBJ2-7; D uncertain. V lost 4 bases and J 3 bases, leaving 13 bases between the germline ends. Germline assignment: CDR1 LGHNA and CDR2 YSLEER. The CDR3 runs 14 residues. CDR3 in DNA: TGCGCCAGCAGCCTTTACGTAGGTGGCTACGAGCAGTACTTC. Its translation is CASSLYVGGYEQYF.

This chain uses TRBV6-6 with TRBJ2-1, with D hard to call. Trimming pared 2 bases from V and 4 bases from J, leaving 6 bases between. Germline V gene lookup returns CDR1 MNHNY and CDR2 SVGAGI (reference sequence). This CDR3 has 13 amino acids. In DNA form, the CDR3 reads TGTGCCAGCAGTTACCACAGATACAATGAGCAGTTCTTC. It is translated as CASSYHRYNEQFF.